Listed below are T cell receptor beta chains from one sample, sequenced in a study of T-cell reconstitution after alpha-beta-depleted transplantation in children. TCRdb called the PCR reads again in MiXCR, with one record for every CDR3 protein. The table shows about 370,000 distinct CDR3 sequences, with around 21% occurring only once. Material: PBMCs from the stem cell graft donor, obtained from the stem cell graft. These receptors originate from a human donor who donated a stem cell graft to a child with acute myeloid leukemia. The CDR3 runs from the conserved cysteine through the conserved F or W. D genes are given only for firm matches. Size values are once, few and many counts, or a class for expanded clones, and some rows have none.

len	v_gene	d_gene	j_gene	abundance	CDR3nt	CDR3aa
12	TRBV28	TRBD2	TRBJ2-1	few	TGTGCCAGCAGTACCGGGGGGATAGGGCAGTTCTTC	CASSTGGIGQFF
15	TRBV6-1	TRBD1	TRBJ2-7	.	TGTGCCAGCAGTATGGGGACAGGGACGGACTACGAGCAGTACTTC	CASSMGTGTDYEQYF
15	TRBV11-3	TRBD1	TRBJ2-7	few	TGTGCCAGCAGCTTAGACCGGGACAGGGTGTACGAGCAGTACTTC	CASSLDRDRVYEQYF
14	TRBV20-1	TRBD2	TRBJ2-2	many	TGCAGTGCTAGTGGGGGACTATACACCGGGGAGCTGTTTTTT	CSASGGLYTGELFF
13	TRBV20-1	.	TRBJ1-5	few	TGCAGTGCGAGTAGGGCAGGGAGTCAGCCCCAGCATTTT	CSASRAGSQPQHF
15	TRBV7-2	.	TRBJ2-6	many	TGTGCCAGCAGCTTAGATGCCTCGGGGGCCAACGTCCTGACTTTC	CASSLDASGANVLTF
13	TRBV11-3	.	TRBJ2-3	.	TGTGCCAGCAGCTTATACAGGGCAGATACGCAGTATTTT	CASSLYRADTQYF
16	TRBV6-1	TRBD2	TRBJ2-7	.	TGTGCCAGCAGGCGACTAGCGGGAGGGTCCTCCTACGAGCAGTACTTC	CASRRLAGGSSYEQYF
15	TRBV5-4	.	TRBJ2-6	.	TGTGCCAGCAGCATACAGGGTTCTGGGGCCAACGTCCTGACTTTC	CASSIQGSGANVLTF
13	TRBV6-2/TRBV6-3	.	TRBJ2-7	.	TGTGCCAGCATGCAGGTCAACTCCTACGAGCAGTACTTC	CASMQVNSYEQYF
13	TRBV4-1	.	TRBJ1-5	.	TGCGCCAGCAGCCATCGGACTAATCAGCCCCAGCATTTT	CASSHRTNQPQHF
15	TRBV29-1	TRBD2	TRBJ2-3	many	TGCAGCGTTGAACTTTCGGGAGGCAGCACAGATACGCAGTATTTT	CSVELSGGSTDTQYF
14	TRBV19	.	TRBJ1-2	few	TGTGCCAGTAGTATGGTCCAGCTTCCATTGGGCTACACCTTC	CASSMVQLPLGYTF
15	TRBV5-1	.	TRBJ2-1	few	TGCGCCAGCAGCTTGGGTCAGGCCCCCTACAATGAGCAGTTCTTC	CASSLGQAPYNEQFF
15	TRBV12-3/TRBV12-4	.	TRBJ2-1	.	TGTGCCAGCAGTTTTGGCGGAGCTTCCTACAATGAGCAGTTCTTC	CASSFGGASYNEQFF
16	TRBV12-3/TRBV12-4	.	TRBJ2-1	.	TGTGCCAGCAGGACCCGGACTACCGGGGACTACAATGAGCAGTTCTTC	CASRTRTTGDYNEQFF
16	TRBV28	TRBD2	TRBJ2-3	.	TGTGCCAGCAGTTTATTGGGACTAGCGAACTCAGATACGCAGTATTTT	CASSLLGLANSDTQYF
13	TRBV18	.	TRBJ2-1	many	TGTGCCAGCTCACGGACCGTGGTCAATGAGCAGTTCTTC	CASSRTVVNEQFF
13	TRBV7-6	.	TRBJ1-2	few	TGTGCCAGCAGCCCCCCGGGGAACTATGGCTACACCTTC	CASSPPGNYGYTF
16	TRBV6-2/TRBV6-3	TRBD1	TRBJ1-5	.	TGTGCCAGCAGCCTCGAAACAGGGGGCGGAGGACAGCCCCAGCATTTT	CASSLETGGGGQPQHF
15	TRBV4-3	.	TRBJ1-2	few	TGCGCCAGCAGCCAAGATCGAACCGTTAACTATGGCTACACCTTC	CASSQDRTVNYGYTF
15	TRBV12-3/TRBV12-4	TRBD2	TRBJ2-1	.	TGTGCCAGCAGTTTAGCTAGCGGGAGGGGGGATGAGCAGTTCTTC	CASSLASGRGDEQFF
13	TRBV29-1	TRBD1	TRBJ2-7	.	TGCAGCGTAGGACAGGAATCCGTGTACGAGCAGTACTTC	CSVGQESVYEQYF
14	TRBV12-3/TRBV12-4	.	TRBJ2-3	few	TGTGCCAGCAGTTTTCGGACTAGCACAGATACGCAGTATTTT	CASSFRTSTDTQYF
16	TRBV24-1	TRBD2	TRBJ2-1	many	TGTGCCACGGAGAGAAGACTAGCGGGAGGGTACAATGAGCAGTTCTTC	CATERRLAGGYNEQFF
16	TRBV11-1	TRBD1	TRBJ2-1	few	TGTGCCAGCAGCTCCCGGGACAGGGATGGTAACAATGAGCAGTTCTTC	CASSSRDRDGNNEQFF
16	TRBV28	.	TRBJ2-1	.	TGTGCCAGCAGTTTACTTCCCGGGACTCCCTACAATGAGCAGTTCTTC	CASSLLPGTPYNEQFF
17	TRBV7-6	TRBD2	TRBJ2-1	few	TGTGCCAGCAGCTTAGATACGCTAGCGGGAGACTACAATGAGCAGTTCTTC	CASSLDTLAGDYNEQFF
15	TRBV27	TRBD1	TRBJ2-1	few	TGTGCCAGCAGAAATCCGGGACAGGGCTACAATGAGCAGTTCTTC	CASRNPGQGYNEQFF
14	TRBV4-3	TRBD1	TRBJ2-2	few	TGCGCCAGCAGCTCCGACAGGGCAGGCGGGGAGCTGTTTTTT	CASSSDRAGGELFF
18	TRBV7-6	TRBD2	TRBJ2-7	.	TGTGCCAGCAGCCCCGTTGGGCTAGCGGGAGGAGACTCCTACGAGCAGTACTTC	CASSPVGLAGGDSYEQYF
15	TRBV12-3/TRBV12-4	TRBD2	TRBJ2-7	few	TGTGCCAGCACATCCGGGACTACCCTCTCCTACGAGCAGTACTTC	CASTSGTTLSYEQYF